The 13 T cell receptor beta chains given below trace back to one sample, sequenced in a study of blood T cell repertoires in COVID-19. Sequencing used immunoSEQ multiplex PCR; TCRdb keeps in-frame clones, though not all of them. The data show 90,000 to 120,000 clones, under 95% seen once. Input material: peripheral blood. These receptors were collected from a woman younger than 45 with acute or convalescent COVID-19.

This clone was counted only a few times. This chain links TRBV18 with TRBJ1-4, with TRBD1 identical over 8 bases. The length of the CDR3 is 14 residues. Germline V CDR1 and CDR2: KGHSH, LQKENI. V trimming: 6 bases; J trimming: 8 bases; junction bases outside the gene matches: 8. CDR3 amino acids: CASSPDREREKLFF. The CDR3 bases are TGTGCCAGCTCGCCGGACAGGGAGAGAGAAAAACTGTTTTTT. Variable domain in full (rest from reference TRBV18 and TRBJ1-4): NAGVMQNPRHLVRRRGQEARLRCSPMKGHSHVYWYRQLPEEGLKFMVYLQKENIIDESGMPKERFSAEFPKEGPSILRIQQVVRGDSAAYFCASSPDREREKLFFGSGTQLSVL.

The rearrangement uses TRBV3-1 (or the pseudogene TRBV3-2) and TRBJ1-4; TRBD1 matches at 7 bases. This CDR3 spans 13 amino acids. Germline lookup yields CDR1 LGHDT and CDR2 YNNKEL (reference sequence). Germline trimming cut 10 bases from V and 6 bases from J; bases unmatched to any gene: 8. The chain's CDR3 is CATGGTADEKLFF. The CDR3 DNA reads TGTGCCACCGGCGGGACAGCGGATGAAAAACTGTTTTTT.

The CDR3 bases are TGTGCCAGCTCCCGGACTCCGGGGACTAATGAAAAACTGTTTTTT. Protein product: CASSRTPGTNEKLFF. The chain is built from TRBV18 and TRBJ1-4; no firm D call. V was clipped by 6 bases and J by 2 bases, with 13 bases between them. There are 15 residues in the CDR3. Germline V gene sequence: CDR1 KGHSH, CDR2 LQKENI.

The gene calls are TRBV11-3 and TRBJ1-2, with 8 bases matching TRBD1. Germline trimming cut 1 base from V and 7 bases from J; bases unmatched to any gene: 8. Germline loops: CDR1 SGHNT, CDR2 YENEEA. There are 15 residues in the CDR3. This chain's CDR3 is CASSLVRTGSAGYTF. For the CDR3, the DNA is TGTGCCAGCAGCTTAGTCAGGACAGGGTCCGCTGGCTACACCTTC.

The rearrangement joins TRBV18 to TRBJ1-1, with TRBD1 matching over 8 bases. The CDR3 sequence is 17 residues long. Per germline, CDR1 KGHSH and CDR2 LQKENI. J was trimmed by 1 base and V by 3 bases; bases with no gene match: 10. The CDR3 DNA follows: TGTGCCAGCTCACCGAGCCCGGGACAGGCAACGAACACTGAAGCTTTCTTT. It is translated as CASSPSPGQATNTEAFF.

The chain has TRBV3-1 (or the pseudogene TRBV3-2) and TRBJ2-7, with TRBD1 as a possible D gene (6 bases). V was shortened by 5 bases and J by 7 bases, with 15 bases between the two germline ends. The CDR3 has 13 amino acids. The germline V gene has CDR1 LGHDT and CDR2 YNNKEL (reference sequence). The CDR3 nucleotides read TGTGCCAGCAGCGAGGGGACATTCGGGGAGCAGTACTTC. Its protein product is CASSEGTFGEQYF.

Of note for this clone: Compared with germline, one end of the junction differs, possibly owing to a read error. The chain recombines TRBV7-7 with TRBJ2-2; 11 nucleotides match TRBD2. There are 18 residues in the CDR3. Germline CDR1 and CDR2: SSHAT and FNYEAQ (reference sequence). The CDR3 DNA reads TGTGCTAGCAGCTTAGAGCCTCTAGCGGGAGGTTCGGGCGGGGAGCTGTTTTTT. Translated, it gives CASSLEPLAGGSGGELFF.

This rearrangement joins TRBV9 to TRBJ1-6; D remains ambiguous. With 4 bases removed from V and 9 bases from J, the gap between germline ends came to 17 bases. Germline assignment: CDR1 SGDLS and CDR2 YYNGEE. The CDR3 is made up of 15 amino acids. The CDR3 DNA sequence: TGTGCCAGCAGCCCAGAAACGGGGTCACGTTCACCCCTCCACTTT. Translating gives CASSPETGSRSPLHF.

The chain joins TRBV24-1 to TRBJ1-5, with TRBD1 matching 7 bases. This CDR3 is built from 13 residues. V was pared by 7 bases and J by 7 bases, with 6 bases of the junction left unmatched. The germline V gene encodes CDR1 KGHDR and CDR2 SFDVKD. The CDR3 protein is CATREGAGQPQHF. CDR3 coding DNA: TGTGCCACCAGAGAGGGGGCAGGGCAGCCCCAGCATTTT.

The chain joins TRBV29-1 to TRBJ1-5; the match to TRBD1 covers 9 bases. This CDR3 comprises 14 residues. Trimming took 7 bases from V and 4 from J; bases not matched to a gene: 8. The germline V gene encodes CDR1 SQVTM and CDR2 ANQGSEA. CDR3: CSATSGTGNQPQHF. In nucleotides, the CDR3 is TGCAGCGCCACATCGGGGACAGGGAATCAGCCCCAGCATTTT.

The J gene is TRBJ1-4, the V gene TRBV9; 9 nucleotides line up with TRBD1. There are 20 residues in the CDR3. In germline, CDR1 is SGDLS, CDR2 YYNGEE. With 0 bases clipped from V and 7 bases from J, the junction kept 19 bases outside the gene matches. The CDR3 reads CASSVAVMGQGLLLCEKLFF. The CDR3 coding sequence is TGTGCCAGCAGCGTAGCTGTCATGGGACAGGGACTTCTTTTGTGTGAAAAACTGTTTTTT.

V gene TRBV5-6 combines with J gene TRBJ2-3; TRBD2 is a possible D gene (6 bases). The CDR3 runs to 14 residues. Trimming removed 0 bases at V and 9 bases at J, with 14 bases between. Germline values: CDR1 SGHDT, CDR2 YYEEEE. The CDR3 nucleotides read TGTGCCAGCAGCTTGGGAAGGGCGGGGCGCACGCAGTATTTT. It encodes CASSLGRAGRTQYF.

The chain uses TRBV7-9 and TRBJ1-4, with D tentatively TRBD1 (5 bases). Germline-derived CDR1 and CDR2 are SEHNR and FQNEAQ (reference sequence). Deletions cut 0 bases from V and 5 bases from J, with 10 bases between. The CDR3 is 15 amino acids. This CDR3 is CASSLAGGSNEKLFF. In DNA form, the CDR3 reads TGTGCCAGCAGCTTAGCGGGGGGGTCGAATGAAAAACTGTTTTTT. The full variable domain, rest sourced from reference TRBV7-9 and TRBJ1-4, is DTGVSQNPRHKITKRGQNVTFRCDPISEHNRLYWYRQTLGQGPEFLTYFQNEAQLEKSRLLSDRFSAERPKGSFSTLEIQRTEQGDSAMYLCASSLAGGSNEKLFFGSGTQLSVL.